This TCR beta chain is drawn from a study of tumor-infiltrating lymphocytes in primary liver carcinoma. The investigators made TCR beta cDNA from roughly 0.55 ug total RNA, using a constant-region primer. It was through three nested multiplex PCR rounds of slightly modified ARM-PCR that TCR beta libraries arose. Researchers ran the first two PCR rounds for about 11 cycles each with TRBV1-TRBV30 forward primers and a C-beta reverse primer. A single record per CDR3 protein comes from TCRdb applying MiXCR to the multiplex PCR reads. This sample has 310,000 or so distinct CDR3 sequences, with 50% to 60% found just once. The study extracted blood RNA from unsorted whole blood and also extracted germline DNA. The CDR3 is 15 amino acids. Trimming removed 9 bases at V and 7 bases at J, with 22 bases between. Looked up from germline, CDR1 is MNHNY and CDR2 is SVGAGI (reference sequence). Comment on this clonotype: Just one base apart from a much larger clone, this may be a read error.

J is TRBJ2-1 and V is TRBV6-6, with D possibly being TRBD1 or TRBD2 (5 bases each). Sequencing input: peripheral blood. This TCR came from a young woman with primary liver carcinoma and hepatitis B virus infection. The CDR3 coding sequence is TGTGCCAGAAGGGACGGGACGGCTCGGAGGAATGAGCAGTTCTTC. Protein: CARRDGTARRNEQFF.